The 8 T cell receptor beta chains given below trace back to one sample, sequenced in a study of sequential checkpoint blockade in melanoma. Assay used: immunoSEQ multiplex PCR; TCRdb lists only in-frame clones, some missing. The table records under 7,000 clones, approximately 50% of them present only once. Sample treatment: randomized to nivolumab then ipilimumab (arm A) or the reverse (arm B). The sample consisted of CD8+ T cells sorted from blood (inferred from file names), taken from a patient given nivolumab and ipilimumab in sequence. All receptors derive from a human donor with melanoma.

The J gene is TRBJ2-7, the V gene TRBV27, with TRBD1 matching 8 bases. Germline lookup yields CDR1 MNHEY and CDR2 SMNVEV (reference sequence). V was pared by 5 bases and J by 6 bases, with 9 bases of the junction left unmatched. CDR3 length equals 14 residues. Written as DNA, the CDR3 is TGTGCCAGCAGTCCACTTGGACAGGGTCGCGAGCAGTACTTC. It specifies CASSPLGQGREQYF.

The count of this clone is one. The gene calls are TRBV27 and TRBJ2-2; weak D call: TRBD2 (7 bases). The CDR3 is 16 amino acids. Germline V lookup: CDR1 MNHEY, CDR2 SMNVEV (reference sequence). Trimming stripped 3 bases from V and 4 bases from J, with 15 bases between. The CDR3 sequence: CASSFYNGGLTGELFF. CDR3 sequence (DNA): TGTGCCAGCAGTTTTTATAACGGGGGGCTCACCGGGGAGCTGTTTTTT.

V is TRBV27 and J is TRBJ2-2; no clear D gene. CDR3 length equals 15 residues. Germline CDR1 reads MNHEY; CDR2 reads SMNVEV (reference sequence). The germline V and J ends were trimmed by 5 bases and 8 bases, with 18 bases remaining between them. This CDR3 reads CASSTNLGPGGELFF. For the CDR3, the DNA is TGTGCCAGCAGTACTAATCTAGGTCCGGGTGGGGAGCTGTTTTTT.

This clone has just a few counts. This CDR3 reads CASSLVLAFDEQFF. The CDR3 DNA reads TGTGCCAGCAGCTTAGTTCTAGCTTTCGATGAGCAGTTCTTC. The V and J genes are TRBV7-6 and TRBJ2-1, with D possibly matching TRBD2 (5 bases). Germline V gives CDR1 SGHVS, CDR2 FNYEAQ. With 1 base removed from V and 8 bases from J, the gap between germline ends came to 12 bases. This CDR3 region has 14 residues.

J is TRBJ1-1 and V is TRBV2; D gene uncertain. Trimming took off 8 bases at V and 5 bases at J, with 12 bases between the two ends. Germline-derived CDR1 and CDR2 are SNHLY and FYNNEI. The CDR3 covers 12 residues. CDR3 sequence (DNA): TGTGCCAGCTCGCTACGGAGGACTGAAGCTTTCTTT. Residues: CASSLRRTEAFF.

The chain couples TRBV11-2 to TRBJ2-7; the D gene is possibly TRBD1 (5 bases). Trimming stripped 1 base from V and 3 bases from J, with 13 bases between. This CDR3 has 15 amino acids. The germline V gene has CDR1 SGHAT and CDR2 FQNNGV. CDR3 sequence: CASSLALDTSYEQYF. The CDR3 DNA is TGTGCCAGCAGCTTAGCCCTGGACACAAGCTACGAGCAGTACTTC.

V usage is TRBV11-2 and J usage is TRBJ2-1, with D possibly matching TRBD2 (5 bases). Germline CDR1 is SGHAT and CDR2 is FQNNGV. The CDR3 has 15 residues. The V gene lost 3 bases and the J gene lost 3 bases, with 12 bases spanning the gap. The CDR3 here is CASSFADYSYNEQFF. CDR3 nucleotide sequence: TGTGCCAGCAGCTTCGCAGACTATAGCTACAATGAGCAGTTCTTC.

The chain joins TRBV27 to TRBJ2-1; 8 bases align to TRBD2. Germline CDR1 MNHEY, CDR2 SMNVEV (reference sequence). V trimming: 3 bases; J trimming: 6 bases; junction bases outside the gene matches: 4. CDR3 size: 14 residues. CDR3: CASSFSGATNEQFF. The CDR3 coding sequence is TGTGCCAGCAGTTTTAGCGGGGCCACCAATGAGCAGTTCTTC.